Shown below are 7 T cell receptor beta chains from a single sample sequenced in a study of siplizumab effects on memory and regulatory T cells. Sequencing used immunoSEQ multiplex PCR; TCRdb keeps in-frame clones, though not all of them. The sample yields some 96,000 clones, about 94% seen once. Source material: non-Treg CD4+ T cells sorted from blood. The receptors here all came from a human donor in good health.

The chain joins TRBV11-2 to TRBJ1-5; 10 bases map to TRBD1. This CDR3 comprises 17 residues. Looked up from germline, CDR1 is SGHAT and CDR2 is FQNNGV. V lost 0 bases to trimming and J lost 6 bases; unmatched junction nucleotides: 8. The CDR3 spells CASSLDDSRTGGQPQHF. The CDR3 DNA sequence: TGTGCCAGCAGCTTAGATGACTCGAGGACAGGGGGTCAGCCCCAGCATTTT.

The chain combines TRBV11-3 with TRBJ2-7; D may be TRBD1 (5 bases). V was clipped by 1 base and J by 3 bases, with 7 bases between them. This CDR3 spans 13 amino acids. Germline V lookup: CDR1 SGHNT, CDR2 YENEEA. CDR3 loop: CASSLGQNYEQYF. The CDR3 coding sequence is TGTGCCAGCAGCTTAGGACAGAACTACGAGCAGTACTTC.

Regarding this clone: The same CDR3 is also encoded by other DNA sequences in this sample. The V and J genes are TRBV29-1 and TRBJ2-3; D could derive from TRBD1 or TRBD2 (6 bases each). CDR1 and CDR2 from the germline V gene are SQVTM and ANQGSEA. The CDR3 extends over 12 amino acids. V shed 6 bases and J shed 3 bases, with 10 bases lying between them. CDR3 residues: CSVGGGTDTQYF. The CDR3 bases are TGCAGCGTCGGAGGGGGAACAGATACGCAGTATTTT.

The J gene is TRBJ2-7, the V gene TRBV5-1, with 8 positions matching TRBD1. The germline V gene encodes CDR1 SGHRS and CDR2 YFSETQ. Trimming at V came to 4 bases and at J to 2 bases, leaving 8 bases not matched to a gene. The CDR3 contains 15 residues. The chain's CDR3 is CASSPNGQGAYEQYF. The CDR3, as DNA: TGCGCCAGCAGCCCGAATGGACAGGGTGCCTACGAGCAGTACTTC. The variable domain in full, with the rest retrieved from reference TRBV5-1 and TRBJ2-7, is KAGVTQTPRYLIKTRGQQVTLSCSPISGHRSVSWYQQTPGQGLQFLFEYFSETQRNKGNFPGRFSGRQFSNSRSEMNVSTLELGDSALYLCASSPNGQGAYEQYFGPGTRLTVT.

The rearrangement uses TRBV11-2 and TRBJ2-3; 8 nucleotides line up with TRBD2. The CDR3 consists of 15 residues. Germline CDR1 SGHAT, CDR2 FQNNGV. Losses at the gene ends were 4 bases for V and 4 bases for J; bases not matched to a gene: 7. The CDR3 DNA reads TGTGCCAGCAGCTCCCTCCGGGAGGGTCCAGATACGCAGTATTTT. This gives the protein CASSSLREGPDTQYF.

DNA for the CDR3: TGTGCCAGCAGTTCAACAGTCTTGGGCCCCAGCGGGCAGTATTTT. Translated: CASSSTVLGPSGQYF. The J gene is TRBJ2-3, the V gene TRBV27; D possibly corresponds to TRBD2 (5 bases). The CDR3 totals 15 residues. V lost 4 bases, J lost 11 bases, and 22 bases lay in between. Germline-derived CDR1 and CDR2 are MNHEY and SMNVEV (reference sequence).

The gene calls are TRBV7-2 and TRBJ1-1; TRBD1 matches 10 bases. CDR3 length: 18 residues. Germline values: CDR1 SGHTA, CDR2 FQGNSA. The V segment lost 0 bases and the J segment 1 base; nucleotides outside the gene matches: 8. The CDR3 nucleotides read TGTGCCAGCAGCTTAGCGATTCGGGGACAGGGGAAGAACACTGAAGCTTTCTTT. Protein product: CASSLAIRGQGKNTEAFF.